This TCR beta chain was recorded in a study of T-cell reconstitution after alpha-beta-depleted transplantation in children. Study-wide results and limits: TCRbeta diversity was high at day 60 in some patients (a result of surviving recipient T cells and thymic progenitors). Several hundred expanded graft clones reportedly were the source of alpha-beta T cells about two months after transplant. T-cell numbers and diversity, one year after transplant, stemmed largely from T cells that were newly produced.

The CDR3 covers 12 residues. Per the germline V gene, CDR1 is DFQATT and CDR2 is SNEGSKA (reference sequence). This clonotype was counted between two and nine times. The antigen remains unidentified. Molecular barcoding with unique molecular identifiers was used for the TCRbeta library. MiXCR, run by TCRdb on the PCR reads, gives a single entry per CDR3 protein. Altogether 200,000 to 250,000 distinct CDR3 sequences are present, roughly 6.6% being singletons, with the ten largest covering less than 7%. This chain uses TRBV20-1 with TRBJ1-1, with D perhaps TRBD1 (6 bases). This clonotype was obtained from a boy aged 2 to 10 with acute lymphoblastic leukemia, due to receive a stem cell transplant. The sequences come from PBMCs, collected before TCRalphabeta/CD19-depleted stem cell transplant. CDR3 sequence reads: CNAGVMNTEAFF. DNA of the CDR3: TGCAACGCAGGGGTAATGAACACTGAAGCTTTCTTT.